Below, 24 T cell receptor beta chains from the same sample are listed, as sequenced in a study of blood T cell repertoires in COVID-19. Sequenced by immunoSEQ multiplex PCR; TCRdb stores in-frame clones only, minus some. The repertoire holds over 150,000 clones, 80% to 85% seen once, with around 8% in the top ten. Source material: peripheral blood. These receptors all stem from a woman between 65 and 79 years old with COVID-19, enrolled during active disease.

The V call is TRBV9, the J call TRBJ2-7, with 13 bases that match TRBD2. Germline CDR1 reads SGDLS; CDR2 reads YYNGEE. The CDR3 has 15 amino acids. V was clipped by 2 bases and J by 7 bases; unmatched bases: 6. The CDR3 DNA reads TGTGCCAGCAGCGTTGGACTAGCGGGAGATAGGGAGCAGTACTTC. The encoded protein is CASSVGLAGDREQYF.

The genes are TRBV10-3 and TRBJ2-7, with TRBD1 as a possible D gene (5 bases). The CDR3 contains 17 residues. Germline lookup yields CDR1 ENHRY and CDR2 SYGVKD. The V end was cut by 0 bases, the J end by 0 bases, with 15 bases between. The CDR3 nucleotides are TGTGCCATCAGTGAGTCACGACAGCTTAAGATCTCCTACGAGCAGTACTTC. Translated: CAISESRQLKISYEQYF.

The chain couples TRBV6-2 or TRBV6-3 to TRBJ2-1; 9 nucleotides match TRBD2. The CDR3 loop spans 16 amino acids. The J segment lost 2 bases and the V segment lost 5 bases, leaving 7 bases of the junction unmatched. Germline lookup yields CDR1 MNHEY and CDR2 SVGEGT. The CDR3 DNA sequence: TGTGCCAGCAGTCCGTTAGCGGGAGTCCCCTACAATGAGCAGTTCTTC. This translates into CASSPLAGVPYNEQFF.

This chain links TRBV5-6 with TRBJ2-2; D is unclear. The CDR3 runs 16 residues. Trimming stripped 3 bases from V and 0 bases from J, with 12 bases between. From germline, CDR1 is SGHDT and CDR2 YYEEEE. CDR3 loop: CASSYLTPSNTGELFF. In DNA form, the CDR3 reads TGTGCCAGCAGCTACCTGACACCCTCGAACACCGGGGAGCTGTTTTTT.

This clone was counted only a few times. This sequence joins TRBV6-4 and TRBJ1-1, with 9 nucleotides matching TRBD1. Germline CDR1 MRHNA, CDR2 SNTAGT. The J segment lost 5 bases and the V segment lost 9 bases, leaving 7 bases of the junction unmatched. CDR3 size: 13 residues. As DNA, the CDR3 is TGTGCCAGGGCCCGGGACAGGGTAACTGAAGCTTTCTTT. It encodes CARARDRVTEAFF.

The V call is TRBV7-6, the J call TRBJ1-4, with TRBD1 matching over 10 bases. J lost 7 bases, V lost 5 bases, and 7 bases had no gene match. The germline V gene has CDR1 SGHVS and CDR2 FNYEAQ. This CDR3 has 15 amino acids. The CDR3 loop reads CASSPWTGGGEKLFF. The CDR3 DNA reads TGTGCCAGCAGCCCTTGGACAGGGGGAGGTGAAAAACTGTTTTTT.

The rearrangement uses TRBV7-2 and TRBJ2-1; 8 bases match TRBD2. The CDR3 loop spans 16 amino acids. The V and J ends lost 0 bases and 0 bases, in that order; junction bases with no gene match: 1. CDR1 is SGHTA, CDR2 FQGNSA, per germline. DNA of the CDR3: TGTGCCAGCAGCTTAGCTAGCGGGGCCTCCTACAATGAGCAGTTCTTC. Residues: CASSLASGASYNEQFF. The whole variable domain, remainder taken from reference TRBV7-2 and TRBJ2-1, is GAGVSQSPSNKVTEKGKDVELRCDPISGHTALYWYRQSLGQGLEFLIYFQGNSAPDKSGLPSDRFSAERTGGSVSTLTIQRTQQEDSAVYLCASSLASGASYNEQFFGPGTRLTVL.

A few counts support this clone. CDR3 sequence: CASSLGGGDEKLFF. The CDR3 DNA reads as TGCGCCAGCAGCTTGGGTGGGGGCGATGAAAAACTGTTTTTT. V gene TRBV5-1 combines with J gene TRBJ1-4; possibly TRBD1 for D (6 bases). Trimming pared 0 bases from V and 6 bases from J, leaving 9 bases between. This CDR3 has 14 amino acids. The germline CDR1 and CDR2 sequences are SGHRS and YFSETQ.

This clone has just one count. CDR3 loop: CAWRPQWRGTGRTNTGELFF. In DNA form, the CDR3 reads TGTGCCTGGAGACCTCAATGGAGGGGGACCGGGAGGACGAACACCGGGGAGCTGTTTTTT. The chain uses TRBV30 and TRBJ2-2, with D perhaps TRBD2 (7 bases). Germline values: CDR1 GTSNPN, CDR2 SVGIG (reference sequence). This CDR3 region has 20 residues. Trimming took 3 bases from V and 0 from J, leaving 26 bases between them. The entire variable domain, with the rest obtained from reference TRBV30 and TRBJ2-2, is as follows: SQTIHQWPATLVQPVGSPLSLECTVEGTSNPNLYWYRQAAGRGLQLLFYSVGIGQISSEVPQNLSASRPQDRQFILSSKKLLLSDSGFYLCAWRPQWRGTGRTNTGELFFGEGSRLTVL.

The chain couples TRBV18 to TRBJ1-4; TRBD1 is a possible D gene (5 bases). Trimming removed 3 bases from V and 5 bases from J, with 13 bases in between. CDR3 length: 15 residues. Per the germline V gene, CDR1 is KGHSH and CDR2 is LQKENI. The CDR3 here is CASSPARSGNEKLFF. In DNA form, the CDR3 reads TGTGCCAGCTCACCGGCTCGATCAGGGAATGAAAAACTGTTTTTT.

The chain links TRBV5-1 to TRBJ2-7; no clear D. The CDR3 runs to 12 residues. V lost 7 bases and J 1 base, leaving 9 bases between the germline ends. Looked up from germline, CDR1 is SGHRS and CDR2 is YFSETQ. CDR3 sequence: CASSSVSYEQYF. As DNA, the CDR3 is TGCGCCAGCTCTTCAGTTTCCTACGAGCAGTACTTC.

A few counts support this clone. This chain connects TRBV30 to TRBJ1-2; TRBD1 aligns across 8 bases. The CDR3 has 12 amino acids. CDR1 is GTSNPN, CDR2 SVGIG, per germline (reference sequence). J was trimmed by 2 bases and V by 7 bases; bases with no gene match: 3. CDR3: CALGQGNYGYTF. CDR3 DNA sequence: TGTGCCTTAGGACAGGGAAACTATGGCTACACCTTC. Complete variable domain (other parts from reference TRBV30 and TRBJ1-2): SQTIHQWPATLVQPVGSPLSLECTVEGTSNPNLYWYRQAAGRGLQLLFYSVGIGQISSEVPQNLSASRPQDRQFILSSKKLLLSDSGFYLCALGQGNYGYTFGSGTRLTVV.

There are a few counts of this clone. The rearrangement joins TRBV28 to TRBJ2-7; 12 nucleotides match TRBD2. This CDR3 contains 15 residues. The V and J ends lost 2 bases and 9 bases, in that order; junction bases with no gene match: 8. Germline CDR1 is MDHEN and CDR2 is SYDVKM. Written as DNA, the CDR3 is TGTGCCAGCAGTTTAAGTGGACTAGCGGGAACGGGGCAGTACTTC. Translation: CASSLSGLAGTGQYF.

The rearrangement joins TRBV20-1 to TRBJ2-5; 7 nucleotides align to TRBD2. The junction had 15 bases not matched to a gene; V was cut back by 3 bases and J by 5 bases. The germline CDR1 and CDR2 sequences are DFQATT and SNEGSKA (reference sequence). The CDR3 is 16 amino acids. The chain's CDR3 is CSASGWEGHWVETQYF. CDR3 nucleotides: TGCAGTGCTAGTGGTTGGGAGGGTCACTGGGTTGAGACCCAGTACTTC.

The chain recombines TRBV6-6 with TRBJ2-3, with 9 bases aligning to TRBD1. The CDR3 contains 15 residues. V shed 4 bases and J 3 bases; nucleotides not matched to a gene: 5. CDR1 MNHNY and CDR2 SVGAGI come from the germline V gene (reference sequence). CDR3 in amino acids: CASSSGQGWTDTQYF. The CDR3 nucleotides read TGTGCCAGCAGTTCCGGACAGGGGTGGACAGATACGCAGTATTTT.

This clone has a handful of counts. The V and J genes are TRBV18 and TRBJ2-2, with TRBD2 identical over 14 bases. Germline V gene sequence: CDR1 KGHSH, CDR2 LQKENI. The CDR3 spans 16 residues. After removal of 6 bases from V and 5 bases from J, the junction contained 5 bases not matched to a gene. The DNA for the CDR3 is TGTGCCAGCTCGAAGGGACTAGCGGGAGAAACCGGGGAGCTGTTTTTT. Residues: CASSKGLAGETGELFF.

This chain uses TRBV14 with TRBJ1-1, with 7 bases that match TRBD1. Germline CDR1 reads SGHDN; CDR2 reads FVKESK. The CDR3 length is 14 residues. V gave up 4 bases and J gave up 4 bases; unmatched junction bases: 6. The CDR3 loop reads CASSRRQGTTEAFF. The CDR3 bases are TGTGCCAGCAGCCGACGACAGGGAACCACTGAAGCTTTCTTT.

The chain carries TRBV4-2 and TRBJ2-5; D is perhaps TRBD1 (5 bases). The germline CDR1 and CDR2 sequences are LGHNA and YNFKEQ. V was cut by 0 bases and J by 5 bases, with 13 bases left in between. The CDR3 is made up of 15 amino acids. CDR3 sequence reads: CASSQEQVPRETQYF. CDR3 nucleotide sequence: TGTGCCAGCAGCCAAGAACAGGTCCCGCGGGAGACCCAGTACTTC.

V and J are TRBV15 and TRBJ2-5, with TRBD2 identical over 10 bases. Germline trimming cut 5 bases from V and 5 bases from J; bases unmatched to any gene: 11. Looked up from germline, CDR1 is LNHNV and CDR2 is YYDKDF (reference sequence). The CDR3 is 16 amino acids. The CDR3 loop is CATSRRGAGGLETQYF. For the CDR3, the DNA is TGTGCCACCAGCCGACGAGGAGCGGGAGGGCTGGAGACCCAGTACTTC.

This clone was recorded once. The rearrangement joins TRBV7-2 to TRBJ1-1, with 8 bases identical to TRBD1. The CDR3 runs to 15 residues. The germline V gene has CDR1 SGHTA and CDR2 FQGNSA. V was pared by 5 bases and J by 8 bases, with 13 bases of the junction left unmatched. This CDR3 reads CASSPTWTGFKEAFF. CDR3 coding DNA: TGTGCCAGCAGCCCAACATGGACAGGGTTCAAGGAAGCTTTCTTT.

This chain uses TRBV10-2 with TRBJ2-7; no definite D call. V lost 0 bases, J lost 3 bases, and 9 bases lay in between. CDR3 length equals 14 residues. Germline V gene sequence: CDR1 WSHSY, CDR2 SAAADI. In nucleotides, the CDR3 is TGCGCCAGCAGTGAGTCGACTCTACGCTACGAGCAGTACTTC. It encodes CASSESTLRYEQYF.

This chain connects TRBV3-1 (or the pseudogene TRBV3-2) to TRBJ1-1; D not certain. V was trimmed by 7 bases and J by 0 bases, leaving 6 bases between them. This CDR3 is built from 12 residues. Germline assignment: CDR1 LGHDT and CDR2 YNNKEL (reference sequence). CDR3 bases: TGTGCCAGCAAAGAGCTGAACACTGAAGCTTTCTTT. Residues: CASKELNTEAFF.

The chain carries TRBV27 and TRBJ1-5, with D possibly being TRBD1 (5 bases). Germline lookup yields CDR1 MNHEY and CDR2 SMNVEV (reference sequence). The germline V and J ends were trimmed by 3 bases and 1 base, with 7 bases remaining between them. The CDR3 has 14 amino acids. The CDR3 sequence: CASSFRGSNQPQHF. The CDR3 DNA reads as TGTGCCAGCAGTTTTCGGGGGAGCAATCAGCCCCAGCATTTT.

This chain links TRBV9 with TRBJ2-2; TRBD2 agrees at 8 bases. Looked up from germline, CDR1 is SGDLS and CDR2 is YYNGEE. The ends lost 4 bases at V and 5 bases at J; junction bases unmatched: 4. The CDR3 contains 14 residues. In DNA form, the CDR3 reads TGTGCCAGCAGCCCCCGGGGGGGGACCGGGGAGCTGTTTTTT. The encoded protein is CASSPRGGTGELFF. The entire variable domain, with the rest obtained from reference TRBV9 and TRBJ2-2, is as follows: DSGVTQTPKHLITATGQRVTLRCSPRSGDLSVYWYQQSLDQGLQFLIQYYNGEERAKGNILERFSAQQFPDLHSELNLSSLELGDSALYFCASSPRGGTGELFFGEGSRLTVL.